A selection of T cell receptor beta chains follows, all from one sample in a study of blood T cell repertoires in COVID-19. Only in-frame clones appear in the TCRdb table, and some are missing; sequencing was by immunoSEQ multiplex PCR. The table records some 100,000 clones, roughly 80% of them present only once. Sequencing was carried out using peripheral blood. These receptors all come from a man in his fifties with acute or convalescent COVID-19. Each CDR3 is given with its conserved first and last residue. Fields, in order: D gene, V gene, J gene, clone size, CDR3 protein, CDR3 DNA. The D gene is left open where the match is weak. Some rows mark clone size as missing; the rest say once, few, many or name a class of expanded clone.

>TRBD1|TRBV9|TRBJ2-4|.
CASSVGWDRANIQYF
TGTGCCAGCAGCGTAGGATGGGACAGGGCGAACATTCAGTACTTC
>.|TRBV20-1|TRBJ2-7|.
CSASAGVGEQYF
TGCAGTGCTAGTGCCGGTGTCGGCGAGCAGTACTTC
>TRBD1|TRBV2|TRBJ1-2|.
CASSEGDRAPLNYGYTF
TGTGCCAGCAGTGAAGGGGACAGGGCTCCTCTTAACTATGGCTACACCTTC
>TRBD2|TRBV5-1|TRBJ2-1|.
CASSLAQGLADYNEQFF
TGCGCCAGCAGCTTGGCCCAAGGACTAGCGGATTACAATGAGCAGTTCTTC
>.|TRBV5-1|TRBJ2-1|once
CASSLSYNEQFF
TGCGCCAGCAGCCTAAGTTACAATGAGCAGTTCTTC
>.|TRBV2|TRBJ1-2|.
CASRTTRDGYTF
TGTGCCAGCAGAACCACTAGGGATGGCTACACCTTC
>TRBD1|TRBV30|TRBJ2-7|once
CAYEGGTGRYEQYF
TGTGCCTATGAAGGTGGGACAGGGAGGTACGAGCAGTACTTC
>.|TRBV29-1|TRBJ2-1|.
CSVNIQGHEQFF
TGCAGCGTTAATATACAGGGACATGAGCAGTTCTTC
>.|TRBV2|TRBJ2-7|.
CASSAFQFGQYF
TGTGCCAGCAGCGCCTTCCAGTTTGGGCAGTACTTC
>.|TRBV18|TRBJ1-4|.
CASSSRGDGEKLFF
TGTGCCAGCTCGTCCAGGGGCGACGGTGAAAAACTGTTTTTT
>TRBD1|TRBV7-3|TRBJ2-7|.
CASSLKQGAYEQYF
TGTGCCAGCAGCTTAAAACAGGGGGCATACGAGCAGTACTTC
>TRBD1|TRBV10-3|TRBJ2-2|.
CAAAGQGAHTGELFF
TGTGCCGCCGCCGGACAGGGGGCGCACACCGGGGAGCTGTTTTTT
>.|TRBV29-1|TRBJ2-5|.
CSKTDSQETQYF
TGCAGCAAGACGGACAGTCAAGAGACCCAGTACTTC
>.|TRBV27|TRBJ2-2|.
CASNLGAGTGELFF
TGTGCCAGCAATCTAGGGGCTGGCACCGGGGAGCTGTTTTTT
>.|TRBV5-1|TRBJ1-2|.
CASSPGTQFNYGYTF
TGCGCCAGCAGCCCCGGGACACAATTCAACTATGGCTACACCTTC
>.|TRBV6-5|TRBJ2-3|few
CASTTRQLSDTQYF
TGTGCCAGCACTACGAGACAGCTATCAGATACGCAGTATTTT
>TRBD2|TRBV7-2|TRBJ2-7|.
CASSPEGTSGAYEQYF
TGTGCCAGCAGCCCAGAAGGGACTAGCGGAGCCTACGAGCAGTACTTC
>TRBD1|TRBV3-1/TRBV3-2|TRBJ2-7|once
CASSRTGGTYEQYF
TGTGCCAGCAGCCGGACAGGGGGGACCTACGAGCAGTACTTC
>TRBD1|TRBV5-1|TRBJ2-7|.
CASSWTGSWAYEQYF
TGCGCCAGCAGCTGGACAGGGAGTTGGGCCTACGAGCAGTACTTC
>TRBD1|TRBV28|TRBJ2-2|.
CASSLGQATGELFF
TGTGCCAGCAGTCTGGGACAGGCTACCGGGGAGCTGTTTTTT
>.|TRBV18|TRBJ2-2|.
CASSPRGLITGELFF
TGTGCCAGCTCACCTCGGGGTCTCATCACCGGGGAGCTGTTTTTT
>.|TRBV5-4|TRBJ2-2|.
CASSSLGAGADGELFF
TGTGCCAGCAGCTCCTTGGGGGCGGGAGCGGACGGGGAGCTGTTTTTT
>.|TRBV29-1|TRBJ1-4|.
CSVRRGENEKLFF
TGCAGCGTCCGACGGGGGGAGAATGAAAAACTGTTTTTT
>TRBD2|TRBV3-1/TRBV3-2|TRBJ2-5|.
CASSQSTGGAEETQYF
TGTGCCAGCAGCCAAAGCACCGGGGGGGCCGAAGAGACCCAGTACTTC
>.|TRBV3-1/TRBV3-2|TRBJ2-3|once
CASSQAGGPTDTQYF
TGTGCCAGCAGCCAAGCGGGGGGCCCCACAGATACGCAGTATTTT
>TRBD2|TRBV10-3|TRBJ2-7|.
CAITLSGRLSDEQYF
TGTGCCATCACACTTAGCGGGAGGTTGAGTGACGAGCAGTACTTC
>.|TRBV6-1|TRBJ1-4|.
CASSEYLGDTQGEKLFF
TGTGCCAGCAGTGAATACTTGGGAGACACCCAAGGGGAAAAACTGTTTTTT
>TRBD2|TRBV5-1|TRBJ2-2|once
CASSFAGTSANTGELFF
TGCGCCAGCAGCTTCGCGGGGACTAGCGCGAACACCGGGGAGCTGTTTTTT
>TRBD1|TRBV10-3|TRBJ2-7|.
CAISGTGSFQGYEQYF
TGTGCCATCAGTGGGACAGGGTCGTTCCAGGGCTACGAGCAGTACTTC
>.|TRBV4-1|TRBJ2-3|.
CASSQEQWAQDTQYF
TGCGCCAGCAGCCAAGAACAGTGGGCTCAAGATACGCAGTATTTT
>.|TRBV2|TRBJ1-1|.
CASSAREATEAFF
TGTGCCAGCAGTGCCAGGGAGGCCACTGAAGCTTTCTTT
>.|TRBV6-4|TRBJ2-6|.
CASSATVSSGANVLTF
TGTGCCAGCAGTGCTACCGTGAGCTCTGGGGCCAACGTCCTGACTTTC
>.|TRBV6-6|TRBJ1-5|.
CASSIDNQPQHF
TGTGCCAGCAGTATAGACAATCAGCCCCAGCATTTT
>.|TRBV5-6|TRBJ1-1|.
CASSSGHGNTEAFF
TGTGCCAGCAGTTCGGGACACGGGAACACTGAAGCTTTCTTT
>.|TRBV6-5|TRBJ1-2|.
CASSPGQISYGYTF
TGTGCCAGCAGTCCCGGACAGATATCCTATGGCTACACCTTC
>.|TRBV7-6|TRBJ1-3|few
CASSPGPSSGNTIYF
TGTGCCAGCAGCCCAGGGCCCAGCTCTGGAAACACCATATATTTT
>TRBD2|TRBV4-1|TRBJ2-1|.
CASSPSGGSSYNEQFF
TGCGCCAGCAGCCCGAGCGGGGGGAGCTCCTACAATGAGCAGTTCTTC
>.|TRBV18|TRBJ2-5|.
CASSPSGTQQETQYF
TGTGCCAGCTCACCGAGCGGGACACAACAAGAGACCCAGTACTTC
>TRBD1|TRBV18|TRBJ2-7|.
CASSPPGQGGEQYF
TGTGCCAGCTCACCACCGGGACAGGGGGGCGAGCAGTACTTC